This T cell receptor beta chain was sequenced in a study of shared clonotypes between healthy human individuals. Regarding the study as a whole: Represented diversity (both genetic and exposure-history) was limited by the small number of donors.

Germline V gives CDR1 ENHRY, CDR2 SYGVKD. The CDR3 covers 14 residues. The V end was cut by 0 bases, the J end by 7 bases, with 10 bases between. The table lists this clone with a count of one. The antigen remains undetermined. The naive CD8 subset, CD45RO-negative cells positively selected for CCR7, excluded terminally differentiated effector memory CD45RA+ cells. It was across several immunoSEQ plates that each subset's genomic DNA was evenly split. Authors' analysis steps: Filtering was not the same, since immunoSEQ gave junction-only sequences without quality scores. Method: immunoSEQ multiplex PCR; TCRdb's copy keeps in-frame clones and lacks some. The D gene and trimming were derived from the DNA, and the V and J assignments and clone size from that table. The sample includes roughly 2.1 million clones, approximately 94% of them seen just once.

The V and J genes are TRBV10-3 and TRBJ2-1; D is ambiguous. The specimen sequenced was naive CD8+ T cells from PBMCs. The clonotype was recovered from a man younger than 35 in good health. Some clones in this sample may be carry-over from other donors' samples. This chain's CDR3 is CAISESMGLNEQFF. CDR3 nucleotides: TGTGCCATCAGTGAGTCTATGGGCCTGAATGAGCAGTTCTTC.